This T cell receptor beta chain was documented in a study of regulatory T cells in long-lasting Graves disease (dated by TCRdb to the early 2020s). A note on the overall study: Persistent Graves' disease meant more than 5 years of antithyroid drug treatment with TSH receptor autoantibodies that stayed positive. The study took place in China and was registered as a clinical trial. Persistent Graves' disease patients in the clinical cohort had taken antithyroid drugs for roughly 10 years on average. This study used TCR sequencing and RNA sequencing of peripheral blood to compare persistent Graves' disease patients against newly diagnosed Graves' disease patients. A total of approximately 35 samples underwent TCR sequencing: some 13 from persistent and roughly 20 from newly diagnosed Graves' disease patients. Findings and caveats that apply to the study as a whole: Peripheral blood alone was examined, since thyroid tissue, which constituted the primary lesion, could not be accessed. The authors noted that the small sample size was a limitation that may lower accuracy. Only the TCR beta chain was sequenced and analyzed. More public clonotypes were shared among persistent patients (around 3,000) than among newly diagnosed patients (roughly 1,000). Preferential use of TRBV28, TRBJ1-2 and TRBJ2-5 was observed in persistent disease, whereas TRBV20-1 and TRBJ2-1 were favored in newly diagnosed disease. Lower TCR Shannon entropy and fewer highly expanded clones were observed in persistent Graves' disease patients than in newly diagnosed patients, which suggested clonal expansion.

A few counts support this clonotype. Its antigen target is currently unknown. No quality values exist for individual bases; no much larger clone is one base distant. The sample's time point label, decoded: persistent/refractory GD, antithyroid drugs over 5 years with positive TRAb. RNA was extracted from PBMCs in TRIzol for both TCR sequencing and RNA sequencing. The diagnosis of Graves' disease was made according to American Thyroid Association guidelines. Patients were recruited from an endocrinology department in Xi'an, China. Each patient gave about 8.1 milliliters of peripheral blood, collected in an EDTA anticoagulant tube. Ficoll Paque Plus density gradient separation was used to isolate PBMCs, and no further T cell sorting was performed. An Agilent 2100 Bioanalyzer and agarose gel were used to assess RNA quality, and a NanoDrop 2000 was used to measure RNA concentration. The protocol used for the library was multiplex PCR. Sequencing was carried out with an Illumina HiSeq 4000. iRepertoire HTBI primers and Arm-PCR amplification of CDR3 regions were used to construct TCR beta libraries. Before sequencing, the PCR products underwent gel purification. Per the authors' processing: Gene usage analysis of CDR3 amino acid clonotypes relied on the roughly 58 TRBV and 13 to 15 TRBJ segments identified across samples. COPE and FqMerger were used to merge filtered high-quality paired reads into contigs. BLAST was used to align contigs to IMGT TRBV, TRBD and TRBJ reference genes, with CDR3 defined following IMGT. Highly expanded clones were defined as clonotypes with a frequency above 0.1%. Shannon entropy served as the measure of repertoire diversity, while the Gini coefficient captured V-J evenness. Clonotypes shared by more than one individual were considered public. TCRdb handled the public reads itself, with Q25 trimming in fastp and clone calling in MiXCR, and kept productive beta chains. Here each entry gathers all rows of one CDR3 protein and keeps the most common genes and DNA. The V and J calls were not made by the authors but by TCRdb's processing. In all, the sample holds around 460,000 distinct CDR3 sequences, and 20% to 25% of those were seen once. In total, the top ten clones hold around 7% of the sample.

V is clipped by 7 bases and J by 1 base, and the sequence between their germline boundaries is 4 bases long. The CDR3 numbers 11 residues from cysteine through phenylalanine. Just the 33-base CDR3 DNA is kept, in frame starting at base 1. Looking up the germline V gene yields CDR1 MGHRA and CDR2 YSYEKL. The TCR sequence derives from a female donor with Graves disease. The material was peripheral blood mononuclear cells (PBMCs), obtained when the disease was refractory, from a patient treated with antithyroid drugs. The sequence is built from TRBV4-1 and TRBJ1-1, with no D gene named confidently. The CDR3 region: CASKTNTEAFF. The DNA sequence is given as TGCGCCAGCAAAACGAACACTGAAGCTTTCTTT.